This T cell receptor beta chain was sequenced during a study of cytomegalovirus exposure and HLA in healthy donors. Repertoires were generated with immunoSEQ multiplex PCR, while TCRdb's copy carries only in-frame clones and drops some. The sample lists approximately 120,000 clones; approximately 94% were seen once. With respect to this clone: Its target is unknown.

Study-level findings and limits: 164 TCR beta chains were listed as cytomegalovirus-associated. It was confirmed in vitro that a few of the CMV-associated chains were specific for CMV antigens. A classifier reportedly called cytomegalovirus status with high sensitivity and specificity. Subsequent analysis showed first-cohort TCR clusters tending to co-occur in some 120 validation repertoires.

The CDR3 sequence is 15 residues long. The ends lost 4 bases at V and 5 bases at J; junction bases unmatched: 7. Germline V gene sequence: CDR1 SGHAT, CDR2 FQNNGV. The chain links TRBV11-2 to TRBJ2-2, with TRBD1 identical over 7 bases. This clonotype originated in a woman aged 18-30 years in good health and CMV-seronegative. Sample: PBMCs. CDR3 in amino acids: CASSSRDSATGELFF. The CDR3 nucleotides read TGTGCCAGCAGCTCCCGGGACAGTGCTACCGGGGAGCTGTTTTTT.